This TCR beta chain was recovered during a study of Graves' ophthalmopathy and Graves' hyperthyroidism. General study points: Using 13 signatures, a model distinguished ophthalmopathy from stable hyperthyroidism, reaching more than 85% sensitivity and about 81% specificity.

In this cohort, patients with other autoimmune diseases, uncontrolled infections, pregnancy or lactation were excluded. RNA served as the template for amplifying TCR beta CDR3 regions. First-round RT-PCR relied on HTBI primers, and a second-round multiplex PCR came next. TCRdb called the multiplex PCR reads again in MiXCR, with one record for every CDR3 protein. The data hold 350,000 to 450,000 distinct CDR3 sequences, with roughly 18% observed a single time. This clonotype was recorded at least ten times. Its specificity is unknown. CDR3 length equals 16 residues. Germline CDR1 and CDR2: KGHDR and SFDVKD. V gave up 5 bases and J gave up 2 bases, with 17 bases separating them.

This TCR was recovered from a young woman with Graves' ophthalmopathy. The chain joins TRBV24-1 to TRBJ1-1; no clear D. Sequenced: peripheral blood. CDR3 sequence: CATSVHSQDGNTEAFF. CDR3 DNA: TGTGCCACCAGTGTCCACTCCCAAGACGGAAACACTGAAGCTTTCTTT.